This TCR beta chain was sequenced during a study of immune heterogeneity within non-small cell lung tumors. The study, taken as a whole, reports: Most high-frequency T-cell receptor beta clonotypes were specific to a single patient. Identical dominant CDR3 beta clonotypes were found recurring across a patient's tumor sites, along with site-unique high-frequency clones.

This clonotype is medium-sized in the sample. Its antigen is unidentified. Template input was genomic DNA from bulk tumor (roughly 600 ng per sample). Several far-apart biopsies were taken per primary tumor during surgery. Untreated, newly diagnosed non-small cell lung cancer patients underwent curative surgery. Patients newly diagnosed with non-small cell lung cancer and having curative-intent surgery served as donors. Multiplex PCR amplified the TCR beta CDR3 region. Its first round ran for about 10 cycles with 32 V and 13 J primers. Using its own MiXCR run on the multiplex PCR reads, TCRdb lists one record per CDR3 protein. Among approximately 4,100 distinct CDR3 sequences, 27% were seen once, and the ten largest hold approximately 13%. The source of this sequence is a man aged 55 to 70 with non-small cell lung cancer. Sequenced: lung tumor tissue.

CDR3: CASSQDLMVSGNTIYF. The CDR3 coding sequence is TGCGCCAGCAGCCAAGATTTGATGGTCTCTGGAAACACCATATATTTT. This chain links TRBV4-1 with TRBJ1-3; D uncertain. There are 16 residues in the CDR3. Looked up from germline, CDR1 is MGHRA and CDR2 is YSYEKL. Trimming stripped 0 bases from V and 0 bases from J, with 9 bases between.